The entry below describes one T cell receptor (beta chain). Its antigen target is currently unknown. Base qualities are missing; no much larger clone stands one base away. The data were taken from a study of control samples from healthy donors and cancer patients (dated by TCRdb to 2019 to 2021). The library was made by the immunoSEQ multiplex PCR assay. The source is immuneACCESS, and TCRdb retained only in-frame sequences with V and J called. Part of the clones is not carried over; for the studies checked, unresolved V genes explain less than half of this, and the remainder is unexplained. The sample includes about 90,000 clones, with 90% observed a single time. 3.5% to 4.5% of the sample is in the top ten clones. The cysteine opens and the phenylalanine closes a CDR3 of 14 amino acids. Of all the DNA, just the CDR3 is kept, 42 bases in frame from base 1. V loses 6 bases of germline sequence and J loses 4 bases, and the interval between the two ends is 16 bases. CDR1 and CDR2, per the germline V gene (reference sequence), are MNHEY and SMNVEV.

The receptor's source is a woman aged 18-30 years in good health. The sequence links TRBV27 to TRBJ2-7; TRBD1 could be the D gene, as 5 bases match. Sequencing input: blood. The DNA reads TGTGCCAGCAGCCCAGTTGGGGCCCCATACGAGCAGTACTTC. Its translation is CASSPVGAPYEQYF.